This T cell receptor (beta chain) is from a study of T cells in localized non-small cell lung cancer. Study observations and caveats: Turning up in adjacent lung were a median approximately 60 of the top 100 tumor clones.

With respect to this clone: Its antigen is unknown.

CDR1 is MDHEN and CDR2 is SYDVKM in the germline V gene. V dropped 6 bases and J dropped 3; count of bases not matched to a gene: 13. This CDR3 region has 17 residues. Profiling relied on immunoSEQ multiplex PCR, and the TCRdb table lists in-frame clones only, not all of them. The sample lists tens of thousands of clones; around nine tenths were seen once. The clonotype comes from a man between 40 and 69 years old with stage I squamous cell lung carcinoma. Sequenced here: peripheral blood, sampled before any cancer treatment. The chain couples TRBV28 to TRBJ2-2, with 7 positions matching TRBD2. The CDR3 DNA sequence: TGTGCCAGCAGAGTGGGCTCGAGGGGAGGGGACACCGGGGAGCTGTTTTTT. This sequence encodes CASRVGSRGGDTGELFF.